These T cell receptor beta chains were read from a single sample in a study of cytomegalovirus exposure and HLA in healthy donors. Produced via immunoSEQ multiplex PCR; TCRdb's table is partial and in-frame only. The sample records about 120,000 clones, nearly 80% being singletons. The sequenced material came from PBMCs. Receptors were obtained from a woman under 40 in good health and CMV-seropositive. Both conserved end residues are part of each CDR3. The order of the fields is CDR3 length, J gene, V gene, CDR3 protein.

CDR3 length: 15; J gene: TRBJ2-3; V gene: TRBV28; CDR3 protein: CASSLAGGSGDTQYF
CDR3 length: 16; J gene: TRBJ1-5; V gene: TRBV7-6; CDR3 protein: CASSQLAGDGNQPQHF
CDR3 length: 17; J gene: TRBJ2-3; V gene: TRBV18; CDR3 protein: CASSPPEIWGRTDTQYF
CDR3 length: 14; J gene: TRBJ2-3; V gene: TRBV7-9; CDR3 protein: CASSLVGSTDTQYF
CDR3 length: 14; J gene: TRBJ1-1; V gene: TRBV4-1; CDR3 protein: CASSQATGFTEAFF
CDR3 length: 13; J gene: TRBJ1-2; V gene: TRBV28; CDR3 protein: CASSWTGDDGYTF
CDR3 length: 13; J gene: TRBJ2-2; V gene: TRBV29-1; CDR3 protein: CSADRGHTGELFF
CDR3 length: 13; J gene: TRBJ1-4; V gene: TRBV29-1; CDR3 protein: CSVEDHLGRKLFF
CDR3 length: 14; J gene: TRBJ2-1; V gene: TRBV5-1; CDR3 protein: CASSLEGGHNEQFF
CDR3 length: 14; J gene: TRBJ1-2; V gene: TRBV4-3; CDR3 protein: CASSQTPTGADYTF
CDR3 length: 15; J gene: TRBJ2-3; V gene: TRBV7-6; CDR3 protein: CASSPSRAGVDTQYF